Reported below is one TCR beta chain. The CDR3 spans 14 residues. CDR1 and CDR2 (germline): WSHSY, SAAADI. Trimming removed 5 bases from V and 5 bases from J, with 15 bases in between. The sample belongs to a study of shared clonotypes between healthy human individuals. Terminally differentiated effector memory CD45RA+ cells were excluded by CCR7 positive selection of CD45RO-negative cells. Assay used: immunoSEQ multiplex PCR; TCRdb lists only in-frame clones, some missing. The sample has 2 million or so clones; approximately 94% are singletons. The chain combines TRBV10-2 with TRBJ1-1; a possible D gene is TRBD1 (5 bases). Sequencing was performed on naive CD8+ T cells sorted from blood. The TCR originated in a man between 18 and 29 years old in good health. The chain's CDR3 is CASSTAGTYTEAFF. In nucleotides, the CDR3 is TGCGCCAGCAGTACTGCCGGGACCTATACTGAAGCTTTCTTT.